This T cell receptor (beta chain) originates from a study of blood T cell repertoires in COVID-19. Authors' processing steps: Researchers report that nucleated cell counts were estimated from reference gene primer amplification. Data came from immunoSEQ multiplex PCR; TCRdb stores just in-frame clones and leaves some out. Clone size and the V and J calls come from that table; the DNA yielded D and trimming. This sample carries about 250,000 clones, roughly 90% of them seen once, and the ten largest clones take about 2.1%. CDR3 length equals 16 residues. Germline V lookup: CDR1 SGHAT, CDR2 FQNNGV. The V and J ends lost 0 bases and 0 bases respectively, with 12 bases between them.

The chain employs TRBV11-2 and TRBJ2-7; tentative D call: TRBD1 (5 bases). The TCR was taken from a woman aged 40-49 years who had recovered from COVID-19. Sequenced input: peripheral blood. The CDR3 sequence is CASSLDPWGTSYEQYF. The CDR3 DNA follows: TGTGCCAGCAGCTTAGATCCGTGGGGCACCTCCTACGAGCAGTACTTC.